The 7 T cell receptor beta chains listed next were all sequenced from one sample in a study of tumor-infiltrating lymphocytes in primary liver carcinoma. A primer in the constant region served to generate TCR beta cDNA from approximately 460 ng of total RNA. A slightly modified ARM-PCR protocol with three nested multiplex PCR rounds produced these TCR beta libraries. PCR rounds one and two used TRBV1-TRBV30 forward primers with a C-beta reverse primer for 10 cycles each. MiXCR was run by TCRdb on the multiplex PCR reads, yielding one entry per CDR3 protein. This sample has about 310,000 distinct CDR3 sequences, with around 50% found just once. Researchers drew blood RNA from unsorted whole blood and extracted germline DNA as well. The sequencing input was peripheral blood. The receptors originated from a woman aged 25 to 39 with primary liver carcinoma and hepatitis B virus infection.

This clonotype showed up just a few times. The rearrangement uses TRBV4-2 and TRBJ2-2; D assignment may be TRBD1 or TRBD2 (6 bases each). Trimming cost V 4 bases and J 4 bases, with 16 bases left between them. Germline V gene data show CDR1 as LGHNA and CDR2 as YNFKEQ. This CDR3 region has 16 residues. This CDR3 is CASSRRPEGGTGELFF. The CDR3 DNA sequence: TGTGCCAGCAGCCGACGCCCGGAGGGGGGCACCGGGGAGCTGTTTTTT.

There are many counts of this clonotype. The V gene is TRBV4-1, the J gene TRBJ2-1; D remains ambiguous. V was pared by 0 bases and J by 5 bases, with 5 bases between. This CDR3 is built from 13 residues. Germline assignment: CDR1 MGHRA and CDR2 YSYEKL. CDR3: CASSQDRNNEQFF. Here the CDR3 DNA reads TGCGCCAGCAGCCAAGACCGGAACAATGAGCAGTTCTTC.

Comments on this clonotype: This clone may be a read error of a much larger clone one base away. The genes are TRBV4-1 and TRBJ2-3; no clear D gene. CDR1 is MGHRA and CDR2 is YSYEKL in the germline V gene. The CDR3 has 16 residues. The chain's CDR3 is CASSQDRPGSTDRQYF. In nucleotides, the CDR3 is TGCGCCAGCAGCCAAGATCGGCCCGGATCCACAGATAGGCAGTATTTT.

This clonotype was picked up one time. Just one base apart from a much larger clone, this may be a read error. DNA for the CDR3: TGTGCCAGCTGTTCTCCCTGGACCGCCATCACGGAAGCTTTCTTT. Translation: CASCSPWTAITEAFF. This chain uses TRBV12-3 or TRBV12-4 with TRBJ1-1, with D unclear. This CDR3 is 15 amino acids long. V shed 8 bases and J shed 8 bases, with 24 bases lying between them.

This clonotype was counted only a few times. The CDR3 ends on some other residue instead of the conserved phenylalanine or tryptophan, so this is likely a read error. The genes are TRBV11-2 and TRBJ2-1; 7 nucleotides agree with TRBD2. This CDR3 comprises 16 residues. Germline CDR1 SGHAT, CDR2 FQNNGV. V lost 4 bases and J lost 5; bases outside the gene matches: 11. The chain's CDR3 is CASSWGGLAGNNEQFL. Written as DNA, the CDR3 is TGTGCCAGCAGCTGGGGGGGATTGGCGGGGAACAATGAGCAGTTCTTA.

This clonotype has just a few counts. The chain has TRBV12-3 or TRBV12-4 and TRBJ2-3, with 7 positions matching TRBD1. With V trimmed by 6 bases and J by 3 bases, 12 bases remained unmatched. The CDR3 loop spans 16 amino acids. This CDR3 reads CASSPSQGVMTDTQYF. The CDR3 DNA reads TGTGCCAGCAGCCCATCCCAGGGGGTGATGACAGATACGCAGTATTTT.

The chain employs TRBV18 and TRBJ2-5; 9 positions agree with TRBD1. The CDR3 is 15 residues long. The V gene's germline CDR1 is KGHSH and CDR2 LQKENI. V shed 3 bases, J shed 6 bases, and the junction held 8 bases outside the gene matches. Written as DNA, the CDR3 is TGTGCCAGCTCACCGCCCGACAGGGGGAGAAAGACCCAGTACTTC. Residues: CASSPPDRGRKTQYF. Using reference TRBV18 and TRBJ2-5 for the parts outside the CDR3, the full variable domain is NAGVMQNPRHLVRRRGQEARLRCSPMKGHSHVYWYRQLPEEGLKFMVYLQKENIIDESGMPKERFSAEFPKEGPSILRIQQVVRGDSAAYFCASSPPDRGRKTQYFGPGTRLLVL.